The 21 T cell receptor beta chains listed next were all sequenced from one sample in a study of early T cells in non-severe SARS-CoV-2 infection. Via MiXCR, TCRdb re-called the 5' RACE reads, giving one row per CDR3 protein. The sample yields under 30,000 distinct CDR3 sequences, roughly 5% seen once. Sequenced sample: whole blood. The receptor set was obtained from an adult who was a healthcare worker with PCR-confirmed SARS-CoV-2 infection or an uninfected control (not recorded which).

At least ten counts were recorded for this clonotype. This rearrangement joins TRBV11-2 to TRBJ1-2; TRBD1 matches 7 bases. The CDR3 is made up of 13 amino acids. The trim removed 3 bases at V and 7 bases at J, leaving 5 bases unmatched. The V gene's germline CDR1 is SGHAT and CDR2 FQNNGV. In DNA, the CDR3 is TGTGCCAGCAGCTTTGACAGGGTCGGTGGCTACACCTTC. Translation: CASSFDRVGGYTF.

This clonotype was detected a few times. The CDR3 protein is CSVEPGTGGDEKLFF. The CDR3 nucleotides read TGCAGCGTTGAACCCGGGACAGGGGGTGATGAAAAACTGTTTTTT. The chain employs TRBV29-1 and TRBJ1-4; 11 bases match TRBD1. V lost 2 bases, J lost 6 bases, and 5 bases stayed unmatched. Germline V gene data show CDR1 as SQVTM and CDR2 as ANQGSEA. This CDR3 contains 15 residues.

This clonotype has a count of ten or more. The CDR3 sequence is CSAPETANEQFF. For the CDR3, the DNA is TGCAGTGCTCCCGAGACTGCAAATGAGCAGTTCTTC. The chain joins TRBV20-1 to TRBJ2-1; D unresolved. V lost 5 bases, J lost 7 bases, and 12 bases lay in between. Germline CDR1 is DFQATT and CDR2 is SNEGSKA (reference sequence). There are 12 residues in the CDR3.

The chain recombines TRBV10-3 with TRBJ2-3; 9 nucleotides line up with TRBD1. This CDR3 has 14 residues. With 8 bases clipped from V and 2 bases from J, the junction kept 5 bases outside the gene matches. Germline V gene sequence: CDR1 ENHRY, CDR2 SYGVKD. The CDR3 sequence: CAILGQGNTDTQYF. For the CDR3, the DNA is TGTGCCATCTTGGGACAGGGTAACACAGATACGCAGTATTTT.

This clonotype was counted at least ten times. The chain links TRBV12-2 to TRBJ2-5; the D call TRBD1 from the table was never checked on the DNA. TRBV12-2 is noted as a pseudogene. The CDR3 runs to 12 residues. The CDR3 DNA follows: TGTGCAAGTTTGAGGGGACAAGAGACCCAGTACTTC. This encodes CASLRGQETQYF.

This clonotype was picked up many times. The V gene is TRBV7-9, the J gene TRBJ2-3; D may be TRBD1 or TRBD2 (5 bases each). Trimming shortened V by 5 bases and J by 6 bases, and 12 bases separated the two germline ends. The V gene's germline CDR1 is SEHNR and CDR2 FQNEAQ (reference sequence). This CDR3 has 13 amino acids. CDR3 sequence reads: CASSPGAGDTQYF. The CDR3 coding sequence is TGTGCCAGCAGCCCCGGGGCCGGCGATACGCAGTATTTT.

This clonotype showed up many times. The chain recombines TRBV29-1 with TRBJ2-7; no firm D call. Germline CDR1 SQVTM, CDR2 ANQGSEA. This CDR3 comprises 11 residues. V lost 6 bases to trimming and J lost 7 bases, with 13 bases between them. The CDR3 region is CSVAGVREQYF. CDR3 DNA sequence: TGCAGCGTGGCTGGGGTCAGAGAGCAGTACTTC.

The genes are TRBV11-2 and TRBJ2-4; tentative D call: TRBD1 (6 bases). Per the germline V gene, CDR1 is SGHAT and CDR2 is FQNNGV. V lost 5 bases and J 5 bases, leaving 22 bases between the germline ends. The CDR3 contains 17 residues. The CDR3 sequence: CASSPGQGNLFQNIQYF. The DNA of the CDR3 is TGTGCCAGCAGCCCGGGACAAGGGAATCTTTTCCAAAACATTCAGTACTTC.

The sample holds many counts of this clonotype. The V and J genes are TRBV7-8 and TRBJ1-1; D gene uncertain. CDR1 is SGHVS, CDR2 FQNEAQ, per germline. V dropped 2 bases and J dropped 7 bases, with 14 bases sitting between them. This CDR3 has 14 amino acids. CDR3 residues: CASSLSLNGGEAFF. The CDR3 coding sequence is TGTGCCAGCAGCTTATCCCTCAATGGCGGTGAAGCTTTCTTT. Combining the CDR3 with reference TRBV7-8 and TRBJ1-1 gives the whole variable domain GAGVSQSPRYKVAKRGQDVALRCDPISGHVSLFWYQQALGQGPEFLTYFQNEAQLDKSGLPSDRFFAERPEGSVSTLKIQRTQQEDSAVYLCASSLSLNGGEAFFGQGTRLTVV.

This clonotype was detected ten times or more. The V gene is TRBV29-1, the J gene TRBJ2-7, with TRBD1 matching over 7 bases. V lost 1 base, J lost 0 bases, and 3 bases stayed unmatched. This CDR3 region has 14 residues. Germline CDR1 SQVTM, CDR2 ANQGSEA. Here the CDR3 DNA reads TGCAGCGTTGAAGGGCAGGGGGTCTCCTACGAGCAGTACTTC. This encodes CSVEGQGVSYEQYF.

This clonotype was seen ten or more times. The chain carries TRBV20-1 and TRBJ2-5; D possibly corresponds to TRBD2 (7 bases). Trimming took 0 bases from V and 4 from J, leaving 18 bases between them. Germline V CDR1 and CDR2: DFQATT, SNEGSKA (reference sequence). The CDR3 has 16 residues. CDR3 loop: CSARDLWAGAPETQYF. In DNA form, the CDR3 reads TGCAGTGCTAGAGATCTATGGGCGGGGGCACCAGAGACCCAGTACTTC.

This clonotype turned up a few times. The chain uses TRBV11-3 and TRBJ2-3; 10 bases are a match to TRBD2. CDR1 and CDR2 from the germline V gene are SGHNT and YENEEA. J gave up 3 bases and V 3 bases, and 3 bases lay outside the gene matches. The CDR3 has 15 residues. This CDR3 reads CASSFGTSATDTQYF. CDR3 bases: TGTGCCAGCAGCTTCGGGACTAGCGCAACAGATACGCAGTATTTT.

Note on this clonotype: This may arise from a read error, as a much more abundant clone is one base away. The gene calls are TRBV5-1 and TRBJ1-6; TRBD1 matches at 7 bases. Germline loops: CDR1 SGHRS, CDR2 YFSETQ. This CDR3 region has 15 residues. DNA of the CDR3: TGCGCCTGCAGCTTGACAGGGACAACAAATTCACCCCTCCACTTT. This gives the protein CACSLTGTTNSPLHF.

This clonotype occurred many times. V gene TRBV20-1 combines with J gene TRBJ2-3; D is ambiguous. Germline lookup yields CDR1 DFQATT and CDR2 SNEGSKA (reference sequence). This CDR3 has 12 residues. Trimming took off 3 bases at V and 5 bases at J, with 9 bases between the two ends. DNA of the CDR3: TGCAGTGCTAGGCTCAATGGAGATACGCAGTATTTT. Translating gives CSARLNGDTQYF.

This clonotype was seen ten or more times. The chain couples TRBV7-6 to TRBJ2-3; D is possibly TRBD1 (5 bases). V lost 5 bases and J 6 bases, leaving 12 bases between the germline ends. Per germline, CDR1 SGHVS and CDR2 FNYEAQ. This CDR3 region has 13 residues. CDR3 loop: CASSKAGFDTQYF. The CDR3 bases are TGTGCCAGCAGCAAAGCAGGGTTCGATACGCAGTATTTT.

This clonotype has ten or more counts. V is TRBV7-9 and J is TRBJ1-1; TRBD1 is a possible D gene (5 bases). This CDR3 is 13 amino acids long. The V gene's germline CDR1 is SEHNR and CDR2 FQNEAQ (reference sequence). V was clipped by 3 bases and J by 1 base, with 6 bases between them. CDR3: CASSFQGNTEAFF. The CDR3 DNA reads TGTGCCAGCAGCTTCCAGGGGAACACTGAAGCTTTCTTT.

This clonotype was counted at least ten times. J is TRBJ1-1 and V is TRBV20-1; the D gene is possibly TRBD1 (5 bases). This CDR3 contains 13 residues. Germline CDR1 DFQATT, CDR2 SNEGSKA (reference sequence). The ends were cut back, 6 bases at V and 1 base at J, with 12 bases in the middle. The CDR3 nucleotides are TGCAGTGCGAGGGGACCCTCGAACACTGAAGCTTTCTTT. It yields the protein CSARGPSNTEAFF.

There are a few counts of this clonotype. This rearrangement joins TRBV7-6 to TRBJ2-1; D call uncertain. Looked up from germline, CDR1 is SGHVS and CDR2 is FNYEAQ. V lost 5 bases to trimming and J lost 6 bases, with 8 bases between them. The CDR3 sequence is 12 residues long. The CDR3 region has the DNA TGTGCCAGCAGCACCCAACCCAATGAGCAGTTCTTC. Translating gives CASSTQPNEQFF.

There are many counts of this clonotype. V usage is TRBV5-1 and J usage is TRBJ1-5; maybe TRBD1 (6 bases). V was cut by 0 bases and J by 3 bases, with 10 bases left in between. Germline values: CDR1 SGHRS, CDR2 YFSETQ. This CDR3 has 15 residues. The CDR3 sequence: CASSLEGGNNQPQHF. The CDR3 DNA reads TGCGCCAGCAGCTTGGAAGGGGGTAACAATCAGCCCCAGCATTTT.

The table lists this clonotype with many counts. The chain couples TRBV4-2 to TRBJ1-3; no firm D call. CDR1 and CDR2 (germline): LGHNA, YNFKEQ. Trimming pared 4 bases from V and 3 bases from J, leaving 16 bases between. The CDR3 runs 16 residues. In DNA form, the CDR3 reads TGTGCCAGCAGCCCGTGGCTGGCCCTTGATGGAAACACCATATATTTT. Encoded protein: CASSPWLALDGNTIYF.

Ten or more counts support this clonotype. The chain joins TRBV5-5 to TRBJ2-6; 8 bases match TRBD2. V lost 2 bases, J lost 0 bases, and 10 bases stayed unmatched. Germline loops: CDR1 SGHKS, CDR2 YYEKEE (reference sequence). The CDR3 has 19 amino acids. The CDR3 here is CASSFQLAVASSGANVLTF. CDR3 sequence (DNA): TGTGCCAGCAGCTTCCAACTAGCGGTGGCAAGCTCTGGGGCCAACGTCCTGACTTTC.